A single T cell receptor beta chain is shown here with its context. The data belong to a study of blood T cell repertoires in COVID-19. At the level of the study: PBMCs, B-cell-depleted T cells, or T cells were the source of the cDNA or gDNA that made up the material.

Germline values: CDR1 MNHEY, CDR2 SVGEGT. The CDR3 has 14 residues. The germline V and J ends were trimmed by 2 bases and 6 bases, with 12 bases remaining between them. Per the original methods: Nucleated cell counts were estimated from reference gene primer amplification. Method: immunoSEQ multiplex PCR; TCRdb's copy keeps in-frame clones and lacks some. V and J calls plus clone size are reproduced from that table; the DNA served to infer D and trimming. Among about 380,000 clones listed, 85% were seen once. The specimen sequenced was peripheral blood. This TCR was recovered from a woman between 18 and 29 years old with acute or convalescent COVID-19. This chain uses TRBV6-2 or TRBV6-3 with TRBJ2-3; the D gene is possibly TRBD1 (6 bases). CDR3 sequence reads: CASSYGGASDTQYF. The CDR3 DNA sequence: TGTGCCAGCAGTTACGGGGGCGCCTCGGATACGCAGTATTTT.